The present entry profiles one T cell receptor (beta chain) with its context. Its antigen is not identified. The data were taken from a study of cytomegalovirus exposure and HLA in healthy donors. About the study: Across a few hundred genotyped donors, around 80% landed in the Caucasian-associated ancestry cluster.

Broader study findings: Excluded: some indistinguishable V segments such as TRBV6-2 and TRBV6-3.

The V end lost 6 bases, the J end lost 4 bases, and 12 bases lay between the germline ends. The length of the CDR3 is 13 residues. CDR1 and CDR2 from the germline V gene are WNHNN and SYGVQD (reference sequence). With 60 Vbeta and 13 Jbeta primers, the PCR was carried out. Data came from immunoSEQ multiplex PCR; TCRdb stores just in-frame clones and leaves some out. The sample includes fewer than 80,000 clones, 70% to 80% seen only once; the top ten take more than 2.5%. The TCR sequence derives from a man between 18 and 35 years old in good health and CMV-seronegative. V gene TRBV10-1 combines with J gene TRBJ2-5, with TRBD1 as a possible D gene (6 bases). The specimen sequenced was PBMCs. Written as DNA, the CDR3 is TGCGCCAGCAGCGAACAGGGTCCAGAGACCCAGTACTTC. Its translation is CASSEQGPETQYF.